Shown below are 14 T cell receptor beta chains from a single sample sequenced in a study of cytotoxic CD8 clonotypes in ibrutinib-treated CLL. TCRdb's copy holds only in-frame clones and misses some; the assay was immunoSEQ multiplex PCR. Here the sample spans around 24,000 clones, approximately 72% being singletons. This specimen was PBMCs, taken before ibrutinib treatment. The receptors here all came from a human donor with chronic lymphocytic leukemia.

This chain joins TRBV20-1 and TRBJ2-2; no clear D. The V gene's germline CDR1 is DFQATT and CDR2 SNEGSKA (reference sequence). This CDR3 contains 11 residues. The ends were cut back, 2 bases at V and 6 bases at J, with 4 bases in the middle. CDR3 sequence (DNA): TGCAGTGCTAGAAACTCCGGGGAGCTGTTTTTT. Protein sequence: CSARNSGELFF.

The chain combines TRBV7-8 with TRBJ1-1; D call uncertain. V was cut by 5 bases and J by 0 bases, with 7 bases left in between. Per germline, CDR1 SGHVS and CDR2 FQNEAQ. This CDR3 region has 13 residues. The CDR3 loop reads CASSPSLNTEAFF. The CDR3 DNA follows: TGTGCCAGCAGCCCAAGTTTGAACACTGAAGCTTTCTTT. The full variable domain, in which reference TRBV7-8 and TRBJ1-1 provide the parts outside the CDR3, is GAGVSQSPRYKVAKRGQDVALRCDPISGHVSLFWYQQALGQGPEFLTYFQNEAQLDKSGLPSDRFFAERPEGSVSTLKIQRTQQEDSAVYLCASSPSLNTEAFFGQGTRLTVV.

The rearrangement uses TRBV5-6 and TRBJ2-1; 9 bases agree with TRBD1. Germline CDR1 reads SGHDT; CDR2 reads YYEEEE. The CDR3 runs 15 residues. Trimming cost V 0 bases and J 10 bases; bases outside gene matches: 8. The CDR3 region has the DNA TGTGCCAGCAGCTTGGCCATGGGACAGGGAGTAGAGCAGTTCTTC. It encodes CASSLAMGQGVEQFF.

The chain is built from TRBV5-6 and TRBJ1-2; D ambiguous. Germline assignment: CDR1 SGHDT and CDR2 YYEEEE. Trimming removed 2 bases from V and 4 bases from J, with 12 bases in between. This CDR3 spans 14 amino acids. CDR3 DNA: TGTGCCAGCAGCTTCCGCGGGCATTCCTATGGCTACACCTTC. Its translation: CASSFRGHSYGYTF.

This rearrangement joins TRBV6-5 to TRBJ1-4, with 7 bases aligning to TRBD1. Germline V gives CDR1 MNHEY, CDR2 SVGAGI. This CDR3 comprises 13 residues. V lost 6 bases, J lost 7 bases, and 5 bases stayed unmatched. DNA of the CDR3: TGTGCCAGCAGGTTCAGGGGGACTGAAAAACTGTTTTTT. It encodes CASRFRGTEKLFF.

The chain is built from TRBV4-2 and TRBJ2-3; 8 bases line up with TRBD2. V dropped 0 bases and J dropped 4; count of bases not matched to a gene: 9. This CDR3 is 17 amino acids long. Germline assignment: CDR1 LGHNA and CDR2 YNFKEQ. CDR3 in amino acids: CASSQDPGGVVSDTQYF. Written as DNA, the CDR3 is TGTGCCAGCAGCCAAGACCCGGGAGGGGTAGTGTCAGATACGCAGTATTTT.

The V gene is TRBV2, the J gene TRBJ1-5; TRBD1 aligns across 8 bases. V gave up 8 bases and J gave up 3 bases; unmatched junction bases: 15. The germline V gene encodes CDR1 SNHLY and CDR2 FYNNEI. The CDR3 length is 17 residues. The CDR3 protein is CASRGSILTGANQPQHF. The CDR3 DNA reads TGTGCCAGCCGGGGAAGTATTCTGACAGGGGCCAATCAGCCCCAGCATTTT.

The chain links TRBV7-3 to TRBJ2-3; D call uncertain. Trimming removed 5 bases from V and 0 bases from J, with 12 bases in between. The CDR3 extends over 15 amino acids. The germline V gene encodes CDR1 SGHTA and CDR2 FQGTGA. For the CDR3, the DNA is TGTGCCAGCAGCCAAATGAGTTCTAGCACAGATACGCAGTATTTT. Translating gives CASSQMSSSTDTQYF.

The chain is built from TRBV9 and TRBJ2-2; 11 nucleotides agree with TRBD1. J was trimmed by 0 bases and V by 2 bases; bases with no gene match: 3. The CDR3 spans 17 residues. The germline gives CDR1 SGDLS, CDR2 YYNGEE. The CDR3 sequence is CASSVGQGAANTGELFF. The CDR3 DNA reads TGTGCCAGCAGCGTTGGACAGGGGGCTGCGAACACCGGGGAGCTGTTTTTT.

The chain recombines TRBV4-3 with TRBJ1-2, with D maybe TRBD1 (6 bases). The CDR3 extends over 14 amino acids. The germline V gene has CDR1 LGHNA and CDR2 YSLEER. Trimming cost V 0 bases and J 1 base, with 6 bases left between them. CDR3 region: CASSQEQGNYGYTF. In DNA form, the CDR3 reads TGCGCCAGCAGCCAAGAACAGGGTAACTATGGCTACACCTTC.

The chain has TRBV7-9 and TRBJ1-1; D not certain. Trimming stripped 2 bases from V and 1 base from J, with 8 bases between. The CDR3 is 14 residues long. Germline CDR1 and CDR2: SEHNR and FQNEAQ (reference sequence). The CDR3 is CASSLLGANTEAFF. CDR3 DNA: TGTGCCAGCAGCTTATTAGGCGCGAACACTGAAGCTTTCTTT.

This sequence joins TRBV6-1 and TRBJ2-7, with 8 bases identical to TRBD2. With V trimmed by 4 bases and J by 5 bases, 1 base remained unmatched. The CDR3 consists of 12 residues. The germline CDR1 and CDR2 sequences are MNHNS and SASEGT. The CDR3 sequence: CASSGAGDEQYF. The CDR3 nucleotides read TGTGCCAGCAGTGGAGCGGGAGACGAGCAGTACTTC.

The chain carries TRBV19 and TRBJ2-1, with D possibly matching TRBD2 (5 bases). V was clipped by 3 bases and J by 2 bases, with 14 bases between them. Germline V gene lookup returns CDR1 LNHDA and CDR2 SQIVND (reference sequence). The CDR3 length is 16 residues. This CDR3 is CASSMSRAPPYNEQFF. Written as DNA, the CDR3 is TGTGCCAGTAGTATGTCGCGGGCGCCCCCCTACAATGAGCAGTTCTTC.

This clone came up a few times. V and J are TRBV28 and TRBJ2-7, with D hard to call. There are 15 residues in the CDR3. From germline, CDR1 is MDHEN and CDR2 SYDVKM. Trimming took 4 bases from V and 1 from J, leaving 14 bases between them. As DNA, the CDR3 is TGTGCCAGCAGTTCAAACAGCTTCCCATCCTACGAGCAGTACTTC. It translates to CASSSNSFPSYEQYF.